Presented here are 21 T cell receptor beta chains from one specimen sequenced in a study of control samples from healthy donors and cancer patients. TCRdb keeps only in-frame clones here, not all; method: immunoSEQ multiplex PCR. Of 150,000 to 200,000 clones in the sample, around 90% are singletons; the top ten hold 1.4%. Sequences were obtained from blood. Receptors originate from a woman aged 45-65 years in good health.

The chain carries TRBV24-1 and TRBJ2-1; D is unclear. The CDR3 consists of 14 residues. V lost 4 bases and J 4 bases, leaving 10 bases between the germline ends. Germline V gene data show CDR1 as KGHDR and CDR2 as SFDVKD. CDR3 nucleotide sequence: TGTGCCACCAGTGAAAAAAACCTATACAATGAGCAGTTCTTC. Translating gives CATSEKNLYNEQFF.

The rearrangement links TRBV18 to TRBJ2-1; 10 bases agree with TRBD2. From germline, CDR1 is KGHSH and CDR2 LQKENI. With 10 bases clipped from V and 11 bases from J, the junction kept 14 bases outside the gene matches. This CDR3 is built from 14 residues. The CDR3 bases are TGTGCCATTCCCGCAACGGATAGCGGGGGGCAGCAGTTCTTC. Residues: CAIPATDSGGQQFF.

This chain uses TRBV7-9 with TRBJ1-6; D call uncertain. CDR1 is SEHNR, CDR2 FQNEAQ, per germline (reference sequence). V lost 5 bases and J 10 bases, leaving 12 bases between the germline ends. This CDR3 has 13 residues. The CDR3 coding sequence is TGTGCCAGCAGCCCCCCGGGCCTCTCACCCCTCCACTTT. Its protein is CASSPPGLSPLHF.

The rearrangement links TRBV5-1 to TRBJ2-2; D ambiguous. Germline V gene lookup returns CDR1 SGHRS and CDR2 YFSETQ. The CDR3 is 12 amino acids. Trimming took off 0 bases at V and 5 bases at J, with 2 bases between the two ends. DNA for the CDR3: TGCGCCAGCAGCTTGGCAACCGGGGAGCTGTTTTTT. It encodes CASSLATGELFF.

This clone was counted once. This sequence joins TRBV6-4 and TRBJ2-7; the D call may be TRBD1 or TRBD2 (5 bases each). The CDR3 totals 13 residues. The germline V and J ends were trimmed by 5 bases and 3 bases, with 11 bases remaining between them. Per the germline V gene, CDR1 is MRHNA and CDR2 is SNTAGT. CDR3 bases: TGTGCCAGCAGTCGTGAGAGGGGCTACGAGCAGTACTTC. This gives the protein CASSRERGYEQYF.

This clone was seen just once. The J gene is TRBJ1-5, the V gene TRBV28; TRBD1 agrees at 9 bases. Looked up from germline, CDR1 is MDHEN and CDR2 is SYDVKM. Trimming cost V 6 bases and J 2 bases; bases outside gene matches: 2. The CDR3 length is 14 residues. The CDR3 DNA reads as TGTGCCAGCAGGAGACAGGGGGGCAATCAGCCCCAGCATTTT. Translation gives CASRRQGGNQPQHF.

The chain couples TRBV2 to TRBJ1-6, with D possibly being TRBD1 (5 bases). Trimming shortened V by 5 bases and J by 4 bases, and 15 bases separated the two germline ends. Germline CDR1 reads SNHLY; CDR2 reads FYNNEI. The CDR3 extends over 16 amino acids. DNA of the CDR3: TGTGCCAGCAGTCCTGACAGTAGGACTTATAATTCACCCCTCCACTTT. Translating it yields CASSPDSRTYNSPLHF. The full variable domain, in which reference TRBV2 and TRBJ1-6 provide the parts outside the CDR3, is EPEVTQTPSHQVTQMGQEVILRCVPISNHLYFYWYRQILGQKVEFLVSFYNNEISEKSEIFDDQFSVERPDGSNFTLKIRSTKLEDSAMYFCASSPDSRTYNSPLHFGNGTRLTVT.

V usage is TRBV4-3 and J usage is TRBJ1-5, with D unresolved. Germline CDR1 is LGHNA and CDR2 is YSLEER. V was cut by 4 bases and J by 0 bases, with 10 bases left in between. The CDR3 consists of 15 residues. CDR3 nucleotides: TGCGCCAGCAGCCTTGGCCCCGATAGCAATCAGCCCCAGCATTTT. It specifies CASSLGPDSNQPQHF.

CDR3 sequence: CASSSGTAYIQYF. As DNA, the CDR3 is TGTGCCAGCAGCTCTGGGACAGCATACATTCAGTACTTC. This chain connects TRBV5-6 to TRBJ2-4; 7 nucleotides align to TRBD1. The CDR3 covers 13 residues. Germline CDR1 and CDR2: SGHDT and YYEEEE. Trimming at V came to 3 bases and at J to 8 bases, leaving 5 bases not matched to a gene.

This sequence joins TRBV10-1 and TRBJ2-1; TRBD2 aligns across 14 bases. V shed 4 bases and J 3 bases; nucleotides not matched to a gene: 8. In germline, CDR1 is WNHNN, CDR2 SYGVQD (reference sequence). The CDR3 covers 18 residues. The CDR3 region has the DNA TGCGCCAGCAGTGGACTAGCGGGAGGGCCAGGGCTCTACAATGAGCAGTTCTTC. It specifies CASSGLAGGPGLYNEQFF.

CDR3 in amino acids: CASSPSGIGGYTF. The CDR3 DNA reads as TGTGCCAGCAGCCCGTCCGGGATTGGCGGCTACACCTTC. The V gene is TRBV7-3, the J gene TRBJ1-2; D unresolved. V lost 5 bases and J 8 bases, leaving 15 bases between the germline ends. Germline-derived CDR1 and CDR2 are SGHTA and FQGTGA. The CDR3 covers 13 residues.

V is TRBV6-5 and J is TRBJ1-1; 7 bases align to TRBD1. The CDR3 runs to 15 residues. In germline, CDR1 is MNHEY, CDR2 SVGAGI. V shed 2 bases, J shed 1 base, and the junction held 4 bases outside the gene matches. CDR3 bases: TGTGCCAGCAGTTACGTAGGACAGGCGAACACTGAAGCTTTCTTT. Translated, it gives CASSYVGQANTEAFF.

This chain joins TRBV27 and TRBJ1-5; unclear D gene. V lost 0 bases and J lost 0, with 6 bases in between. Germline-derived CDR1 and CDR2 are MNHEY and SMNVEV (reference sequence). CDR3 length: 15 amino acids. The CDR3 loop is CASSLSANSNQPQHF. CDR3 bases: TGTGCCAGCAGTTTATCCGCCAATAGCAATCAGCCCCAGCATTTT.

The rearrangement links TRBV6-2 or TRBV6-3 to TRBJ2-3; TRBD2 aligns across 7 bases. V shed 3 bases and J 4 bases; nucleotides not matched to a gene: 4. Per the germline V gene, CDR1 is MNHEY and CDR2 is SVGEGT. This CDR3 contains 14 residues. The CDR3 sequence is CASSYRGDADTQYF. The CDR3 DNA is TGTGCCAGCAGTTATCGGGGGGACGCAGATACGCAGTATTTT.

This clone was counted once. V and J are TRBV4-1 and TRBJ1-1, with a tentative D call TRBD1 (6 bases). CDR1 is MGHRA, CDR2 YSYEKL, per germline. The CDR3 spans 14 residues. V was shortened by 1 base and J by 11 bases, with 17 bases between the two germline ends. CDR3 in DNA: TGCGCCAGCAGCCAAGTGACAGGAAAGGGGGGGGCTTTCTTT. Protein product: CASSQVTGKGGAFF.

The chain is built from TRBV5-5 and TRBJ2-7; no firm D call. Looked up from germline, CDR1 is SGHKS and CDR2 is YYEKEE (reference sequence). The V end was cut by 1 base, the J end by 5 bases, with 19 bases between. There are 16 residues in the CDR3. CDR3 amino acids: CASSLLPSSGVHEQYF. CDR3 sequence (DNA): TGTGCCAGCAGCTTGCTCCCCAGTTCTGGAGTGCACGAGCAGTACTTC. Supplemented by reference TRBV5-5 and TRBJ2-7, the full variable domain reads DAGVTQSPTHLIKTRGQQVTLRCSPISGHKSVSWYQQVLGQGPQFIFQYYEKEERGRGNFPDRFSARQFPNYSSELNVNALLLGDSALYLCASSLLPSSGVHEQYFGPGTRLTVT.

This clone has just a few counts. The gene calls are TRBV6-2 or TRBV6-3 and TRBJ2-7, with 7 bases fitting TRBD2. CDR3 size: 15 residues. Germline V gene lookup returns CDR1 MNHEY and CDR2 SVGEGT. The V and J ends lost 3 bases and 0 bases, in that order; junction bases with no gene match: 5. CDR3 protein: CASSYYRDYSYEQYF. Written as DNA, the CDR3 is TGTGCCAGCAGTTATTACCGGGACTACTCCTACGAGCAGTACTTC.

This chain joins TRBV27 and TRBJ2-2, with 7 bases fitting TRBD1. This CDR3 region has 15 residues. Germline lookup yields CDR1 MNHEY and CDR2 SMNVEV (reference sequence). Germline trimming cut 3 bases from V and 4 bases from J; bases unmatched to any gene: 5. In DNA, the CDR3 is TGTGCCAGCAGTTTTGGGACAGTGACCACCGGGGAGCTGTTTTTT. This codes for CASSFGTVTTGELFF.

This chain connects TRBV9 to TRBJ2-5; 8 nucleotides line up with TRBD2. V gave up 0 bases and J gave up 7 bases; unmatched junction bases: 2. The germline CDR1 and CDR2 sequences are SGDLS and YYNGEE. The CDR3 spans 13 residues. The CDR3 DNA reads TGTGCCAGCAGCGTAGATCGGGAGGGGACCCAGTACTTC. It is translated as CASSVDREGTQYF. The complete variable domain, with remaining parts taken from reference TRBV9 and TRBJ2-5, reads DSGVTQTPKHLITATGQRVTLRCSPRSGDLSVYWYQQSLDQGLQFLIQYYNGEERAKGNILERFSAQQFPDLHSELNLSSLELGDSALYFCASSVDREGTQYFGPGTRLLVL.

This clone was seen once. This chain uses TRBV11-2 with TRBJ1-6; no clear D. The germline V gene has CDR1 SGHAT and CDR2 FQNNGV. The ends were cut back, 1 base at V and 4 bases at J, with 8 bases in the middle. The CDR3 is 15 amino acids. CDR3 protein: CASSLGPGYNSPLHF. In nucleotides, the CDR3 is TGTGCCAGCAGCTTAGGGCCAGGTTATAATTCACCCCTCCACTTT. Looking up the rest from reference TRBV11-2 and TRBJ1-6 gives the full variable domain: EAGVAQSPRYKIIEKRQSVAFWCNPISGHATLYWYQQILGQGPKLLIQFQNNGVVDDSQLPKDRFSAERLKGVDSTLKIQPAKLEDSAVYLCASSLGPGYNSPLHFGNGTRLTVT.

The rearrangement joins TRBV28 to TRBJ2-3, with 9 bases fitting TRBD1. The CDR3 extends over 14 amino acids. V was pared by 3 bases and J by 5 bases, with 3 bases of the junction left unmatched. CDR1 and CDR2 (germline): MDHEN, SYDVKM. The CDR3 is CASSLGTGRDTQYF. The CDR3 bases are TGTGCCAGCAGTTTGGGGACAGGGCGAGATACGCAGTATTTT.